These 20 T cell receptor beta chains were sequenced from one sample in a study of memory CD4+ T cells and cytomegalovirus serostatus. The data were produced by immunoSEQ multiplex PCR, yet TCRdb's version contains in-frame clones alone and is incomplete. The sample holds some 30,000 clones, approximately 76% seen once. The sort gate was single viable CD3+CD4+CD8-CD45RO+ cells for memory CD4+ T cells. The sequencing input was memory CD4+ T cells from blood. The source of these receptors is an adult in good health and CMV-seronegative. Some clones in this sample may be carry-over from other donors' samples.

The genes are TRBV27 and TRBJ1-1; 8 bases are a match to TRBD1. Germline V gives CDR1 MNHEY, CDR2 SMNVEV (reference sequence). J was trimmed by 7 bases and V by 2 bases; bases with no gene match: 12. The CDR3 runs 16 residues. For the CDR3, the DNA is TGTGCCAGCAGTTTAACATCGGGGACAGGTGGGCTTGAAGCTTTCTTT. Its translation: CASSLTSGTGGLEAFF.

The V and J genes are TRBV13 and TRBJ2-1; either TRBD1 or TRBD2 may supply D (5 bases each). V was trimmed by 4 bases and J by 5 bases, leaving 21 bases between them. CDR1 and CDR2 from the germline V gene are PRHDT and FYEKMQ (reference sequence). CDR3 length: 17 residues. The CDR3 is CASSSLRSGTTDNEQFF. The CDR3 DNA sequence: TGTGCCAGCAGCTCCCTCCGTTCGGGGACGACCGACAATGAGCAGTTCTTC.

This clone was seen once. The J gene is TRBJ2-5, the V gene TRBV5-1; TRBD1 agrees at 9 bases. J lost 4 bases, V lost 0 bases, and 4 bases had no gene match. The CDR3 contains 15 residues. Germline CDR1 and CDR2: SGHRS and YFSETQ. The CDR3 loop reads CASSLGTGARETQYF. In DNA form, the CDR3 reads TGCGCCAGCAGCTTGGGGACAGGGGCCCGAGAGACCCAGTACTTC.

CDR3 sequence reads: CASSRPRREINYGYTF. CDR3 bases: TGTGCCAGTAGTCGACCCCGGCGGGAGATTAACTATGGCTACACCTTC. This chain connects TRBV19 to TRBJ1-2; no clear D gene. CDR1 LNHDA and CDR2 SQIVND come from the germline V gene (reference sequence). CDR3 length: 16 residues. V shed 5 bases and J shed 1 base, with 17 bases lying between them.

This clone has just a few counts. This chain links TRBV6-6 with TRBJ1-6; maybe TRBD1 (6 bases). The V and J ends lost 6 bases and 10 bases respectively, with 13 bases between them. Germline V gene data show CDR1 as MNHNY and CDR2 as SVGAGI (reference sequence). The CDR3 is 13 amino acids. CDR3 in DNA: TGTGCCAGCAGCCGACAGGTAGCCTCACCCCTCCACTTT. Its translation: CASSRQVASPLHF.

The chain joins TRBV5-8 to TRBJ2-3, with 10 nucleotides matching TRBD1. The CDR3 consists of 15 residues. CDR1 and CDR2 (germline): SGHTS, YDEGEE. The junction had 4 bases not matched to a gene; V was cut back by 6 bases and J by 0 bases. The chain's CDR3 is CASTRQGASTDTQYF. CDR3 nucleotide sequence: TGTGCCAGCACCAGACAGGGGGCTAGCACAGATACGCAGTATTTT.

The chain recombines TRBV5-1 with TRBJ2-2, with 8 bases fitting TRBD2. The CDR3 sequence is 15 residues long. Germline lookup yields CDR1 SGHRS and CDR2 YFSETQ. V was clipped by 2 bases and J by 4 bases; unmatched bases: 4. CDR3: CASSLAGEVTGELFF. In DNA form, the CDR3 reads TGCGCCAGCAGCTTAGCGGGGGAGGTCACCGGGGAGCTGTTTTTT.

The chain carries TRBV19 and TRBJ2-2; D ambiguous. Germline assignment: CDR1 LNHDA and CDR2 SQIVND (reference sequence). With 4 bases removed from V and 0 bases from J, the gap between germline ends came to 3 bases. The CDR3 extends over 13 amino acids. CDR3 in amino acids: CASSNTNTGELFF. As DNA, the CDR3 is TGTGCCAGTAGTAACACGAACACCGGGGAGCTGTTTTTT.

This rearrangement joins TRBV27 to TRBJ2-1; 7 bases line up with TRBD1. Germline V lookup: CDR1 MNHEY, CDR2 SMNVEV (reference sequence). V dropped 4 bases and J dropped 7; count of bases not matched to a gene: 10. CDR3 length: 15 residues. CDR3 region: CASSSSGGSVNEQFF. For the CDR3, the DNA is TGTGCCAGCAGTTCCTCAGGGGGAAGTGTTAATGAGCAGTTCTTC.

The gene calls are TRBV6-5 and TRBJ1-2; possibly TRBD1 for D (6 bases). Trimming took 6 bases from V and 2 from J, leaving 16 bases between them. CDR3 size: 15 residues. Germline CDR1 MNHEY, CDR2 SVGAGI. DNA for the CDR3: TGTGCCAGCAGAAACAACGCTCAGGGGAACTATGGCTACACCTTC. Translated, it gives CASRNNAQGNYGYTF.

The chain has TRBV7-2 and TRBJ1-1; the D gene is possibly TRBD1 (6 bases). V was trimmed by 7 bases and J by 8 bases, leaving 14 bases between them. This CDR3 spans 12 amino acids. CDR1 is SGHTA and CDR2 is FQGNSA in the germline V gene. CDR3 sequence: CASNRDGTEAFF. DNA of the CDR3: TGTGCCAGCAACAGGGATGGGACAGAAGCTTTCTTT.

The gene calls are TRBV7-2 and TRBJ2-3; D unresolved. V was cut by 1 base and J by 0 bases, with 8 bases left in between. This CDR3 is 15 amino acids long. In germline, CDR1 is SGHTA, CDR2 FQGNSA. The CDR3 protein is CASSLVDGSTDTQYF. The CDR3 coding sequence is TGTGCCAGCAGCTTAGTCGACGGTAGCACAGATACGCAGTATTTT.

The V call is TRBV7-9, the J call TRBJ2-5, with D perhaps assigned TRBD1 or TRBD2 (5 bases each). The V end lost 8 bases, the J end lost 4 bases, and 11 bases lay between the germline ends. The V gene's germline CDR1 is SEHNR and CDR2 FQNEAQ (reference sequence). CDR3 length equals 12 residues. CDR3 DNA: TGTGCCAGCGGGGGAGAGTCAGAGACCCAGTACTTC. Its translation: CASGGESETQYF.

This chain uses TRBV28 with TRBJ1-2; 9 bases agree with TRBD1. Germline loops: CDR1 MDHEN, CDR2 SYDVKM. V lost 2 bases to trimming and J lost 8 bases; unmatched junction nucleotides: 6. The CDR3 is 14 residues long. Written as DNA, the CDR3 is TGTGCCAGCAGTTTAGGAACAGGGGGCAACGGCTACACCTTC. This codes for CASSLGTGGNGYTF.

This clone was found once. This chain uses TRBV14 with TRBJ2-7; D remains unclear. Trimming removed 3 bases from V and 9 bases from J, with 12 bases in between. The germline gives CDR1 SGHDN, CDR2 FVKESK. This CDR3 has 12 residues. In nucleotides, the CDR3 is TGTGCCAGCAGCCATGGTCGGTGGGTGCAGTACTTC. It codes for CASSHGRWVQYF. Looking up the rest from reference TRBV14 and TRBJ2-7 gives the full variable domain: EAGVTQFPSHSVIEKGQTVTLRCDPISGHDNLYWYRRVMGKEIKFLLHFVKESKQDESGMPNNRFLAERTGGTYSTLKVQPAELEDSGVYFCASSHGRWVQYFGPGTRLTVT.

As for this clone: Other DNA sequences from this sample encode an identical CDR3 as well. The V and J genes are TRBV7-8 and TRBJ1-3; D is ambiguous. Trimming took off 2 bases at V and 1 base at J, with 6 bases between the two ends. This CDR3 contains 14 residues. Germline CDR1 and CDR2: SGHVS and FQNEAQ. The CDR3 reads CASSLPSSGNTIYF. Written as DNA, the CDR3 is TGTGCCAGCAGCTTACCCTCTTCTGGAAACACCATATATTTT.

CDR3 coding DNA: TGTGCCACCAGCAAAAGCCGACAGGGGCGATCCGTGATCGGGGAGCTGTTTTTT. It is translated as CATSKSRQGRSVIGELFF. V and J are TRBV15 and TRBJ2-2; 8 nucleotides agree with TRBD1. V lost 4 bases and J lost 7; bases outside the gene matches: 17. Per germline, CDR1 LNHNV and CDR2 YYDKDF (reference sequence). The CDR3 consists of 18 residues.

CDR3: CASSRGNSGANVLTF. The CDR3 DNA sequence: TGTGCCAGCAGCAGGGGCAACTCTGGGGCCAACGTCCTGACTTTC. The chain is built from TRBV6-1 and TRBJ2-6; perhaps TRBD1 as D (6 bases). CDR3 length equals 15 residues. V lost 6 bases to trimming and J lost 0 bases, with 9 bases between them. CDR1 is MNHNS and CDR2 is SASEGT in the germline V gene.

V is TRBV7-9 and J is TRBJ2-7; D is ambiguous. CDR3 length: 15 amino acids. Trimming took 5 bases from V and 2 from J, leaving 16 bases between them. CDR1 and CDR2 (germline): SEHNR, FQNEAQ (reference sequence). DNA of the CDR3: TGTGCCAGCAGCGTCAGACCGACGCTACCCTACGAGCAGTACTTC. It translates to CASSVRPTLPYEQYF.

This sequence joins TRBV5-8 and TRBJ2-3, with 8 nucleotides matching TRBD2. V was clipped by 0 bases and J by 5 bases; unmatched bases: 8. CDR1 and CDR2 from the germline V gene are SGHTS and YDEGEE. This CDR3 has 16 residues. CDR3 nucleotide sequence: TGTGCCAGCAGCTTGGGACGGGGGGGCGGAGGAGATACGCAGTATTTT. Translated, it gives CASSLGRGGGGDTQYF.